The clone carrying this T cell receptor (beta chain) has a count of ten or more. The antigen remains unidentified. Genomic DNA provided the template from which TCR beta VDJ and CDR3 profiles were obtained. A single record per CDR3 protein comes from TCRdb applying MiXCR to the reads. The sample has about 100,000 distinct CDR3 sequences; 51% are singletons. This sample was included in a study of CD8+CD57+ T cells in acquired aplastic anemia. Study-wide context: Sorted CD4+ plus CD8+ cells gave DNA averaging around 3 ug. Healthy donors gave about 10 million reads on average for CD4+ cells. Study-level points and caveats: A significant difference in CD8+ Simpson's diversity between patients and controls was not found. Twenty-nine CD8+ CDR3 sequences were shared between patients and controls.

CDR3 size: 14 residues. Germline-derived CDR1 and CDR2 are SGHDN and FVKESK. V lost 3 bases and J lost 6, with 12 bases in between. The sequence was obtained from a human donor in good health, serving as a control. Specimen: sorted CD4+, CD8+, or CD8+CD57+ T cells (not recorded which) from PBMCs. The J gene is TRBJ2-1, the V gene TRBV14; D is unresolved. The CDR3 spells CASSHGLRINEQFF. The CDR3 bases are TGTGCCAGCAGCCATGGTCTCAGGATCAATGAGCAGTTCTTC.